What follows is one T cell receptor beta chain and its context. Its specificity is unknown. The source of the sample is a study of persistence of HIV-infected CD4 T cells. Overall study results and limits: Bulk TCR data could not be restricted to HIV-1-infected CMV-responding cells.

The ends lost 6 bases at V and 5 bases at J; junction bases unmatched: 10. The germline V gene encodes CDR1 SGHRS and CDR2 YFSETQ. This CDR3 comprises 15 residues. The libraries were made with immunoSEQ version 4 in survey mode. Genomic DNA was diluted to 10 ng/uL, up to 1 ug per sample. The assay was immunoSEQ multiplex PCR, and TCRdb's table has in-frame clones only and misses some. Of tens of thousands of clones listed, 75% to 80% are singletons. Cells were stimulated with overlapping HIV-1 Gag 15-mer peptides. CD40L-negative CD69-negative CD45RO-high memory CD4+ T cells were sorted as populations depleted of antigen-responding cells. CD8-depleted PBMCs were stimulated about 17 hours with anti-CD28/CD49d costimulation, CD40-blocking antibody and enfuvirtide.

Specimen: CD4+ T cells sorted from PBMCs after roughly 18-hour stimulation, collected from a patient who received antiretroviral therapy. The chain couples TRBV5-1 to TRBJ2-3, with 9 bases fitting TRBD2. The TCR comes from an adult man with HIV who was CMV-seropositive. The CDR3 DNA is TGCGCCAGCACCTCAGTAGCGGGAGTGGGAGATACGCAGTATTTT. Amino acids: CASTSVAGVGDTQYF.